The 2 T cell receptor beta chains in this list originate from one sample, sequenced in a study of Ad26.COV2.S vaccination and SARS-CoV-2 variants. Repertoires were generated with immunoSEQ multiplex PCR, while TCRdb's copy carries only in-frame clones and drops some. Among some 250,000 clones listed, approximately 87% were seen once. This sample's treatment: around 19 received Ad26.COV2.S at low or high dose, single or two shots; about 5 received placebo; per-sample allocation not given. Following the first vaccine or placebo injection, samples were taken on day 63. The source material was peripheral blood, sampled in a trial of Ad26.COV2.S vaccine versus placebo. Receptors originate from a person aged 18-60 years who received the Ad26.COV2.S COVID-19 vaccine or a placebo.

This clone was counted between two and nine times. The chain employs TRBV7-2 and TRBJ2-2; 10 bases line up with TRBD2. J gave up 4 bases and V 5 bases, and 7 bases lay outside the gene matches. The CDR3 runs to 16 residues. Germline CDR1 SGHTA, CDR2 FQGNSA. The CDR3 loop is CASSPASGSSTGELFF. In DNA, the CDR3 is TGTGCCAGCAGCCCCGCTAGCGGGAGCAGCACCGGGGAGCTGTTTTTT.

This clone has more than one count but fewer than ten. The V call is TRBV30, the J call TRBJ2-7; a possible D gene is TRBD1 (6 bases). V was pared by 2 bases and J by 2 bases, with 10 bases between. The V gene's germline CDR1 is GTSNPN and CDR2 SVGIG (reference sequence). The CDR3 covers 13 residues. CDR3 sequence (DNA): TGTGCCTGGAGTAAACAGGGAACCTACGAGCAGTACTTC. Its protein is CAWSKQGTYEQYF.